Following are 13 T cell receptor beta chains from one sample sequenced in a study of blood T cell repertoires in COVID-19. The table came from immunoSEQ multiplex PCR; TCRdb's copy has only in-frame clones and leaves some out. The sample records around 250,000 clones, around 87% being singletons. The material sequenced was peripheral blood. The receptors come from a man aged 18 to 35 with active or convalescent COVID-19.

The gene calls are TRBV6-5 and TRBJ2-7, with 12 bases identical to TRBD2. The germline V gene encodes CDR1 MNHEY and CDR2 SVGAGI. CDR3 size: 14 residues. Trimming removed 11 bases from V and 2 bases from J; junction bases left unmatched: 7. CDR3 sequence reads: CAGRTSGGPYEQYF. The DNA of the CDR3 is TGTGCCGGACGTACTAGCGGGGGGCCCTACGAGCAGTACTTC.

V usage is TRBV12-3 or TRBV12-4 and J usage is TRBJ2-7; TRBD2 agrees at 7 bases. CDR3 length: 12 residues. J was trimmed by 6 bases and V by 6 bases; bases with no gene match: 5. The CDR3 reads CASSPGGFEQYF. CDR3 bases: TGTGCCAGCAGCCCGGGGGGATTCGAGCAGTACTTC.

The gene calls are TRBV19 and TRBJ1-4; TRBD1 might be the D (5 bases). Trimming left V 6 bases short and J 1 base short, with 9 bases between. The CDR3 covers 14 residues. CDR1 is LNHDA and CDR2 is SQIVND in the germline V gene (reference sequence). The CDR3 bases are TGTGCCAGTAGCCCGACAGTAACTAATGAAAAACTGTTTTTT. It is translated as CASSPTVTNEKLFF.

V usage is TRBV19 and J usage is TRBJ1-6, with D hard to call. This CDR3 spans 14 amino acids. CDR1 and CDR2 (germline): LNHDA, SQIVND (reference sequence). Trimming shortened V by 4 bases and J by 0 bases, and 4 bases separated the two germline ends. The CDR3 spells CASSRGSYNSPLHF. The CDR3 DNA reads TGTGCCAGTAGTAGAGGCTCCTATAATTCACCCCTCCACTTT.

The genes are TRBV29-1 and TRBJ1-1; the D is unclear. This CDR3 contains 13 residues. The germline gives CDR1 SQVTM, CDR2 ANQGSEA. Trimming left V 4 bases short and J 0 bases short, with 9 bases between. The DNA of the CDR3 is TGCAGCGTTGTGGAGGCCATGAACACTGAAGCTTTCTTT. This gives the protein CSVVEAMNTEAFF.

This chain uses TRBV5-5 with TRBJ2-5, with no clear D. Looked up from germline, CDR1 is SGHKS and CDR2 is YYEKEE (reference sequence). Trimming left V 4 bases short and J 5 bases short, with 21 bases between. The CDR3 is made up of 16 amino acids. Written as DNA, the CDR3 is TGTGCCAGCAGCCTCCAGTTGGCCCTCTGGCAGGAGACCCAGTACTTC. As protein: CASSLQLALWQETQYF. The full variable domain, its missing parts supplied by reference TRBV5-5 and TRBJ2-5, is DAGVTQSPTHLIKTRGQQVTLRCSPISGHKSVSWYQQVLGQGPQFIFQYYEKEERGRGNFPDRFSARQFPNYSSELNVNALLLGDSALYLCASSLQLALWQETQYFGPGTRLLVL.

This rearrangement joins TRBV28 to TRBJ1-1; the D is unclear. The CDR3 consists of 14 residues. CDR1 MDHEN and CDR2 SYDVKM come from the germline V gene. Deletions cut 6 bases from V and 4 bases from J, with 15 bases between. DNA for the CDR3: TGTGCCAGCAGCTTTCCGGGTGTCGGCACTGAAGCTTTCTTT. Its protein product is CASSFPGVGTEAFF.

This clone was seen more than once but under ten times. In DNA form, the CDR3 reads TGTGCCAGCAGTTACGAGGCAGGGGTGGACTACGAGCAGTACTTC. Protein: CASSYEAGVDYEQYF. The chain couples TRBV6-2 or TRBV6-3 to TRBJ2-7, with D possibly TRBD1 on 6 matching bases. The germline V and J ends were trimmed by 2 bases and 3 bases, with 14 bases remaining between them. Germline V lookup: CDR1 MNHEY, CDR2 SVGEGT. The CDR3 has 15 residues.

Only a few counts were recorded for this clone. The rearrangement joins TRBV7-9 to TRBJ2-7, with 12 nucleotides matching TRBD2. Germline V CDR1 and CDR2: SEHNR, FQNEAQ (reference sequence). CDR3 length: 16 amino acids. Trimming removed 5 bases from V and 6 bases from J; junction bases left unmatched: 11. CDR3 DNA sequence: TGTGCCAGCAGCCTACTAGCGGGGGGTAACGGTGCCGAGCAGTACTTC. Protein product: CASSLLAGGNGAEQYF.

A few counts support this clone. The rearrangement joins TRBV9 to TRBJ1-4; 8 bases are a match to TRBD1. CDR3 length: 15 residues. The junction had 2 bases not matched to a gene; V was cut back by 2 bases and J by 2 bases. CDR1 and CDR2 from the germline V gene are SGDLS and YYNGEE. The DNA of the CDR3 is TGTGCCAGCAGCGTCCGGGACAGGACTAATGAAAAACTGTTTTTT. Its protein is CASSVRDRTNEKLFF.

The CDR3 coding sequence is TGTGCCACCAGCAGAGATCAGGGACAGGGCTACGAGCAGTACTTC. This encodes CATSRDQGQGYEQYF. The chain carries TRBV15 and TRBJ2-7; 9 bases are a match to TRBD1. The CDR3 consists of 15 residues. CDR1 and CDR2 from the germline V gene are LNHNV and YYDKDF (reference sequence). The trim removed 0 bases at V and 3 bases at J, leaving 3 bases unmatched.

The genes are TRBV28 and TRBJ1-1, with 7 nucleotides matching TRBD1. The CDR3 has 13 residues. With V trimmed by 5 bases and J by 3 bases, 3 bases remained unmatched. CDR1 is MDHEN and CDR2 is SYDVKM in the germline V gene. CDR3 protein: CASSTGAYTEAFF. In nucleotides, the CDR3 is TGTGCCAGCAGTACAGGGGCTTACACTGAAGCTTTCTTT. Based on the CDR3 plus reference TRBV28 and TRBJ1-1, the full variable domain is DVKVTQSSRYLVKRTGEKVFLECVQDMDHENMFWYRQDPGLGLRLIYFSYDVKMKEKGDIPEGYSVSREKKERFSLILESASTNQTSMYLCASSTGAYTEAFFGQGTRLTVV.

A single count supports this clone. The V call is TRBV4-3, the J call TRBJ1-2; no clear D. Trimming removed 4 bases at V and 2 bases at J, with 11 bases between. Germline assignment: CDR1 LGHNA and CDR2 YSLEER. The CDR3 contains 14 residues. The CDR3 nucleotides read TGCGCCAGCAGCCCAGAGACTGCGAACTATGGCTACACCTTC. The encoded protein is CASSPETANYGYTF.